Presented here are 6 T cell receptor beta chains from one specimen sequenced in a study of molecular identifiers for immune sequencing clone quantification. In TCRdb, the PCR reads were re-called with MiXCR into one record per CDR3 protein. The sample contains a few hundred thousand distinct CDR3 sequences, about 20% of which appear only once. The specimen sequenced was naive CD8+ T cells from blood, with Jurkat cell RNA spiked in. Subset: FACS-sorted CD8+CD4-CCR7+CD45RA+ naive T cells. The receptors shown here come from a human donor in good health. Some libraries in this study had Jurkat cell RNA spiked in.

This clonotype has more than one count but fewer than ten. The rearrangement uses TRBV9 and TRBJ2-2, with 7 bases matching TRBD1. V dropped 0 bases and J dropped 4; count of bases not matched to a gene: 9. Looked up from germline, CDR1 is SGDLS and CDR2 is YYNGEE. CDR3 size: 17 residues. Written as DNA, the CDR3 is TGTGCCAGCAGCGTAGGAGACAGGGAAAGGGTCACCGGGGAGCTGTTTTTT. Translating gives CASSVGDRERVTGELFF. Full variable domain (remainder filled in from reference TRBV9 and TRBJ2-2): DSGVTQTPKHLITATGQRVTLRCSPRSGDLSVYWYQQSLDQGLQFLIQYYNGEERAKGNILERFSAQQFPDLHSELNLSSLELGDSALYFCASSVGDRERVTGELFFGEGSRLTVL.

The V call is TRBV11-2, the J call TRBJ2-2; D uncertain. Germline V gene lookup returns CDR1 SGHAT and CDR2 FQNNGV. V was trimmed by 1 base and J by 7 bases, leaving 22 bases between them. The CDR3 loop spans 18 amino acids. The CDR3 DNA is TGTGCCAGCAGCTTAGGGATAACTGGGCCCCTCGCTGACGGGGAGCTGTTTTTT. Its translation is CASSLGITGPLADGELFF.

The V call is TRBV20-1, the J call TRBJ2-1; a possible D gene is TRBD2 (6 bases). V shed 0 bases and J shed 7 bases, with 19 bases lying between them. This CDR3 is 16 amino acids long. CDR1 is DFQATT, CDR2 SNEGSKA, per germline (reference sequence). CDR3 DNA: TGCAGTGCTAGAGAGTCTTCTAGCGCACGTGTTAATGAGCAGTTCTTC. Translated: CSARESSSARVNEQFF.

Here the CDR3 reads CASSDPSGLRNEQFF. The DNA of the CDR3 is TGTGCCAGTAGTGATCCCAGTGGTCTCAGGAATGAGCAGTTCTTC. The chain is built from TRBV19 and TRBJ2-1; D is undetermined. The CDR3 contains 15 residues. V lost 5 bases, J lost 7 bases, and 18 bases lay in between. In germline, CDR1 is LNHDA, CDR2 SQIVND (reference sequence).

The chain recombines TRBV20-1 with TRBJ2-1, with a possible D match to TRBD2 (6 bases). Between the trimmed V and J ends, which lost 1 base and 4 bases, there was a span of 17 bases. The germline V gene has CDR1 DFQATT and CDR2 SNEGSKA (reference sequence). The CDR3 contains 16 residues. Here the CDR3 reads CSARGGTGRTYNEQFF. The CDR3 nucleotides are TGCAGTGCTAGAGGCGGGACGGGTCGAACTTACAATGAGCAGTTCTTC.

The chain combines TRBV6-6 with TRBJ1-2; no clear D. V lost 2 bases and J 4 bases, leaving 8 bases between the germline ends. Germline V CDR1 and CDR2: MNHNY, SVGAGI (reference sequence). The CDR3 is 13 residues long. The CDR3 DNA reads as TGTGCCAGCAGTTACAATCCCACCTATGGCTACACCTTC. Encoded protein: CASSYNPTYGYTF.